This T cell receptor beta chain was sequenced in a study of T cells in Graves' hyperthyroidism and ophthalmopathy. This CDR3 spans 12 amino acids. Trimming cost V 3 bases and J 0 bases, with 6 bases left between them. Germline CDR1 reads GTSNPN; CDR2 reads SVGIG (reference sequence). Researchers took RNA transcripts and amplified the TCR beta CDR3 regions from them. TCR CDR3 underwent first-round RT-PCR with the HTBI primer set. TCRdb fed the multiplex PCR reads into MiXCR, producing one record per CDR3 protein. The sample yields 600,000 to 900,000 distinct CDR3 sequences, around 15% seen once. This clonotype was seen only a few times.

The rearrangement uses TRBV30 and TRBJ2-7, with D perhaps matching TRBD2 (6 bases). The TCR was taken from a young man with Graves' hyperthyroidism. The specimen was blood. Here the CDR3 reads CAWRRGSYEQYF. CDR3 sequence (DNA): TGTGCCTGGAGGCGGGGCTCCTACGAGCAGTACTTC.